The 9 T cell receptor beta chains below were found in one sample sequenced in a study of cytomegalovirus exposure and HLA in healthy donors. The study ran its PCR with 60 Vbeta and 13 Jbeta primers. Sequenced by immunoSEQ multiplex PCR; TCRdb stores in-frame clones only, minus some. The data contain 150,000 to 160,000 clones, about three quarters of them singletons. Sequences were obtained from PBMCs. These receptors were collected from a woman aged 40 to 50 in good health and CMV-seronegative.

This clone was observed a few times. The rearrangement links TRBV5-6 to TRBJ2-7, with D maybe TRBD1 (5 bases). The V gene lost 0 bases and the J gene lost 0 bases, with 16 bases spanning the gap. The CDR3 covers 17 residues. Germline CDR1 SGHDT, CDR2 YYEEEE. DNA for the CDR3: TGTGCCAGCAGCTTGGGAGGACAAATTACCCTCTCCTACGAGCAGTACTTC. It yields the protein CASSLGGQITLSYEQYF. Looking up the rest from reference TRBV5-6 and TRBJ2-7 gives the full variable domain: DAGVTQSPTHLIKTRGQQVTLRCSPKSGHDTVSWYQQALGQGPQFIFQYYEEEERQRGNFPDRFSGHQFPNYSSELNVNALLLGDSALYLCASSLGGQITLSYEQYFGPGTRLTVT.

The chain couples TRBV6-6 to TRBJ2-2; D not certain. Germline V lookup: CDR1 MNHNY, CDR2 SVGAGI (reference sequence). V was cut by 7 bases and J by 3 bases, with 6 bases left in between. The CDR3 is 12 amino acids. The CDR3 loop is CASNSYTGELFF. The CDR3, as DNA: TGTGCCAGCAACAGTTACACCGGGGAGCTGTTTTTT.

The CDR3 nucleotides are TGTGCCAGCAGCTTATCAGGGGGCCCGGACAATGAGCAGTTCTTC. Translating it yields CASSLSGGPDNEQFF. The chain uses TRBV7-9 and TRBJ2-1; 8 positions agree with TRBD1. The trim removed 2 bases at V and 5 bases at J, leaving 5 bases unmatched. The CDR3 length is 15 residues. Germline values: CDR1 SEHNR, CDR2 FQNEAQ (reference sequence).

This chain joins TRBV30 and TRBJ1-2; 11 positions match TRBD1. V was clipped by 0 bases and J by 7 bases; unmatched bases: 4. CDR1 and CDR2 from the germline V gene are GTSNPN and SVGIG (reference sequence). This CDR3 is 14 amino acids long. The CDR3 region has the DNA TGTGCCTGGAGTGTATTAGGGACAGGGGGTGGCTACACCTTC. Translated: CAWSVLGTGGGYTF.

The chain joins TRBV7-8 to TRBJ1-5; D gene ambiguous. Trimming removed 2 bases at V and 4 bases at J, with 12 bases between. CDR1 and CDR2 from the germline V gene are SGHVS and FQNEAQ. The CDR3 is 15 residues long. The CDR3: CASSLYLVGNQPQHF. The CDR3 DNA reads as TGTGCCAGCAGCTTATACTTAGTCGGGAATCAGCCCCAGCATTTT.

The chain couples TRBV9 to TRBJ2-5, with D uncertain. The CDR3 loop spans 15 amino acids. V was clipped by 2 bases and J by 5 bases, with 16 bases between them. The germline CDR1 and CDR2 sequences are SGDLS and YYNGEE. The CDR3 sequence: CASSVGSAGLETQYF. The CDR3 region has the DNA TGTGCCAGCAGCGTTGGAAGCGCTGGCCTTGAGACCCAGTACTTC.

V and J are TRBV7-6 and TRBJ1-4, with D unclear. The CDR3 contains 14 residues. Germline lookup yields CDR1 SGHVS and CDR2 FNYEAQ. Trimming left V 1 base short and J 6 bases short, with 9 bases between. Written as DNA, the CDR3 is TGTGCCAGCAGCTTAGGAGGGAGTGATGAAAAACTGTTTTTT. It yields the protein CASSLGGSDEKLFF. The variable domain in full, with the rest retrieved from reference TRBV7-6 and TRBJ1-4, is GAGVSQSPRYKVTKRGQDVALRCDPISGHVSLYWYRQALGQGPEFLTYFNYEAQQDKSGLPNDRFSAERPEGSISTLTIQRTEQRDSAMYRCASSLGGSDEKLFFGSGTQLSVL.

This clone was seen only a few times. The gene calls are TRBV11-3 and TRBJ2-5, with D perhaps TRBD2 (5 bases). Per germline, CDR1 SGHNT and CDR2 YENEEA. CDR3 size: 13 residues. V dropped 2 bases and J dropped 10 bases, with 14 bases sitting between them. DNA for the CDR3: TGTGCCAGCAGCTTACCCGCTGTACTAGACCAGTACTTC. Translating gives CASSLPAVLDQYF.

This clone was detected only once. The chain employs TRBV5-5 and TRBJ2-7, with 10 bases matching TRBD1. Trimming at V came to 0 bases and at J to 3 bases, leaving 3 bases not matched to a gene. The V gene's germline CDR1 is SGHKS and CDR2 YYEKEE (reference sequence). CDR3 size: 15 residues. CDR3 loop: CASSLVRTGGYEQYF. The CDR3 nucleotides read TGTGCCAGCAGCTTGGTCCGGACAGGGGGCTACGAGCAGTACTTC. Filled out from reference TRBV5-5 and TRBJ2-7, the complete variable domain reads DAGVTQSPTHLIKTRGQQVTLRCSPISGHKSVSWYQQVLGQGPQFIFQYYEKEERGRGNFPDRFSARQFPNYSSELNVNALLLGDSALYLCASSLVRTGGYEQYFGPGTRLTVT.